The sequence of this T cell receptor (beta chain) was determined in a study of T-cell memory formation after mild COVID-19. Turning to the study itself: TCR clusters were mostly donor specific.

With 7 bases removed from V and 1 base from J, the gap between germline ends came to 9 bases. The CDR3 consists of 13 residues. Germline V gene lookup returns CDR1 KGHDR and CDR2 SFDVKD. Study results and limitations: Pre-infection memory carried some responding clones, suggesting that cross-reactive memory joined. Contracting CD4+ clones lay largely in CM and EM, with CD8+ ones residing in EMRA. Later expanders leaned toward CD4+, whereas clones contracting from day 15 to 85 were balanced CD4/CD8.

This clonotype was counted a few times. No antigen is known for it. Each CDR3 protein gets one entry after TCRdb re-called the 5' RACE reads with MiXCR. The sample consists of hundreds of thousands of distinct CDR3 sequences, 20% to 25% of them appearing once. V is TRBV24-1 and J is TRBJ1-1, with D perhaps TRBD1 (6 bases). This clonotype originated in an adult woman who had mild COVID-19 (a few samples of this study predate the infection). Cell type and time point are not known. Sample: PBMCs or a T cell subset sorted from them (not recorded which). In DNA, the CDR3 is TGTGCCACCAGGGAGACAGGGAACACTGAAGCTTTCTTT. It yields the protein CATRETGNTEAFF.